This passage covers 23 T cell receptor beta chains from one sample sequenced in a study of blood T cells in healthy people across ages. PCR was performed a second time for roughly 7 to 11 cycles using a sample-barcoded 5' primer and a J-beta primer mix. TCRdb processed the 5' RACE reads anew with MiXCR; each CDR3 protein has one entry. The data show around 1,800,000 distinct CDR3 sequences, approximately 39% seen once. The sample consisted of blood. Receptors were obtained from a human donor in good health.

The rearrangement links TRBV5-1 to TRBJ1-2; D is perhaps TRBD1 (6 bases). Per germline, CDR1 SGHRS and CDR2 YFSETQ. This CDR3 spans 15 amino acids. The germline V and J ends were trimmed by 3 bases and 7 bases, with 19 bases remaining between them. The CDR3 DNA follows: TGCGCCAGCAGCTCCGGACGGAGGGGGGCTAGTGGCTACACCTTC. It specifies CASSSGRRGASGYTF.

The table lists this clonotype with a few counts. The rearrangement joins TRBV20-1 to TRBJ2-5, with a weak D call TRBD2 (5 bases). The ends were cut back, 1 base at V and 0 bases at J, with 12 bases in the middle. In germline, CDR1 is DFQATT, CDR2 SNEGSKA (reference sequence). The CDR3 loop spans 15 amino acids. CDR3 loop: CSARGRWQDQETQYF. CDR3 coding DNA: TGCAGTGCTAGAGGGAGGTGGCAGGACCAAGAGACCCAGTACTTC.

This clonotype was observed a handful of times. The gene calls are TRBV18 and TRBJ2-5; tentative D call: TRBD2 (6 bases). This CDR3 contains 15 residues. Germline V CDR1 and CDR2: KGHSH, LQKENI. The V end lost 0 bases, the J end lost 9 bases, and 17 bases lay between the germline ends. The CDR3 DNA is TGTGCCAGCTCACCACCTCCGGAGGGAATTGAGCCCCAGTACTTC. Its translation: CASSPPPEGIEPQYF.

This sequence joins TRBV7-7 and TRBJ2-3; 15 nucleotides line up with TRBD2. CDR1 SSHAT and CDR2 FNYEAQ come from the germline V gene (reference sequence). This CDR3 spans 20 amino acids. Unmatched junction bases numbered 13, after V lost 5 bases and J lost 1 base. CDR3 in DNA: TGTGCCAGCAGCCTACTCCCATTAGGACTAGCGGGGGGGGGCACAGATACGCAGTATTTT. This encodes CASSLLPLGLAGGGTDTQYF. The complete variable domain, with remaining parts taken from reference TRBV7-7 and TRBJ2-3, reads GAGVSQSPRYKVTKRGQDVTLRCDPISSHATLYWYQQALGQGPEFLTYFNYEAQPDKSGLPSDRFSAERPEGSISTLTIQRTEQRDSAMYRCASSLLPLGLAGGGTDTQYFGPGTRLTVL.

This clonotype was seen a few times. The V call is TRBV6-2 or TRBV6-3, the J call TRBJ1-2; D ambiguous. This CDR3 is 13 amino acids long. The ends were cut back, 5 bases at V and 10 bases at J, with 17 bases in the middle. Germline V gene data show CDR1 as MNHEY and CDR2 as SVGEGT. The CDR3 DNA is TGTGCCAGCAGTGTCCGGACCGATGCTCACTACACCTTC. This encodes CASSVRTDAHYTF.

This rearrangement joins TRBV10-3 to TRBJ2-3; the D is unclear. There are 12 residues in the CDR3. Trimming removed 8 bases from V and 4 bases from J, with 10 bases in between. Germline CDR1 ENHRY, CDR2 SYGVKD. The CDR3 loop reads CAIEDVADTQYF. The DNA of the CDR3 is TGTGCCATCGAGGACGTGGCAGATACGCAGTATTTT.

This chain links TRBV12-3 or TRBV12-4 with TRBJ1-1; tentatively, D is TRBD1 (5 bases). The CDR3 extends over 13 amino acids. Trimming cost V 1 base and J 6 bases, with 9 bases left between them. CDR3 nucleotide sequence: TGTGCCAGCAGTTTAGTAGGAGGGGCTGAAGCTTTCTTT. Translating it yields CASSLVGGAEAFF.

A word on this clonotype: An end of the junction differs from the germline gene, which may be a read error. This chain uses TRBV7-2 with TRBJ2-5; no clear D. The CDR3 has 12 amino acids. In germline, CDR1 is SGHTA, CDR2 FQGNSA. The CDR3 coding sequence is TGTGCCAGTAGCTTCGATCGCAGAGAGCAGTACTTC. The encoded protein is CASSFDRREQYF. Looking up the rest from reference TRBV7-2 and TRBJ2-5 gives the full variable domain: GAGVSQSPSNKVTEKGKDVELRCDPISGHTALYWYRQSLGQGLEFLIYFQGNSAPDKSGLPSDRFSAERTGGSVSTLTIQRTQQEDSAVYLCASSFDRREQYFGPGTRLLVL.

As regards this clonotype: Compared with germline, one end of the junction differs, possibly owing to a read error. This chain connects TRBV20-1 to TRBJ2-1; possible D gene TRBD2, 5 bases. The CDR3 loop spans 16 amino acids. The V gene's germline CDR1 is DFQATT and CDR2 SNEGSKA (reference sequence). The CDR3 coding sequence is TGCAGTGTTCACTCCCGAAATCACGGGGTCGACAATGAGCAGGTCTTC. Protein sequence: CSVHSRNHGVDNEQVF.

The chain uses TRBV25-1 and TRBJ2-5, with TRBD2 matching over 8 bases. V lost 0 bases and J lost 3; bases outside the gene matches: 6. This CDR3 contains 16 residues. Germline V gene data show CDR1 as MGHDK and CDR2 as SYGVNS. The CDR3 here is CASSEYSGGRKETQYF. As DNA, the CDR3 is TGTGCCAGCAGTGAATACAGCGGGGGCCGAAAAGAGACCCAGTACTTC.

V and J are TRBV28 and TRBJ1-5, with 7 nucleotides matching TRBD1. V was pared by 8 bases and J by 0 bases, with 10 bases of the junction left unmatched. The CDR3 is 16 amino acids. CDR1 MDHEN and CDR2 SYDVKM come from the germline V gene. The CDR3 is CASVTTGSYSNQPQHF. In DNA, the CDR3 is TGTGCCAGCGTGACGACAGGGTCCTATAGCAATCAGCCCCAGCATTTT.

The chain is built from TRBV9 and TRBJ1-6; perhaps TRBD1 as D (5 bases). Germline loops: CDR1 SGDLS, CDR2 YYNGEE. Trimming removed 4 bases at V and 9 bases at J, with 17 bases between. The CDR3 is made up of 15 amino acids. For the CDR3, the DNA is TGTGCCAGCAGCCCCCGGGACTTTACGGGTTCACCCCTCCACTTT. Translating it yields CASSPRDFTGSPLHF.

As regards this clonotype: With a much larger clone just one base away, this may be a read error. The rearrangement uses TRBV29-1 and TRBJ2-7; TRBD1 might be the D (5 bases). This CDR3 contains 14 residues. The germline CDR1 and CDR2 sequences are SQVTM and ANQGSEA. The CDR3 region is CSVALRFGAYERYF. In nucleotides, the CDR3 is TGCAGCGTTGCTTTGAGGTTTGGGGCCTACGAGCGGTACTTC.

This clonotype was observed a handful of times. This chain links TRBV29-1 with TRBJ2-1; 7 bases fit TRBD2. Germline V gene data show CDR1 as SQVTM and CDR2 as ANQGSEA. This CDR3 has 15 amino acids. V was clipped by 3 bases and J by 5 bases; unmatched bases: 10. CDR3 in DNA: TGCAGCGTTGAGGGAGGTCCTAGCGGAAACAATGAGCAGTTCTTC. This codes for CSVEGGPSGNNEQFF.

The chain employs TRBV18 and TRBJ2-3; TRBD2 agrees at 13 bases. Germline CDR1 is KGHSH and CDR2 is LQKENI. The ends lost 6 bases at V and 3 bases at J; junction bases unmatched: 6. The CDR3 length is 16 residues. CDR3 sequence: CASSPGLAGQTDTQYF. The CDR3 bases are TGTGCCAGCTCCCCGGGACTAGCGGGGCAAACAGATACGCAGTATTTT.

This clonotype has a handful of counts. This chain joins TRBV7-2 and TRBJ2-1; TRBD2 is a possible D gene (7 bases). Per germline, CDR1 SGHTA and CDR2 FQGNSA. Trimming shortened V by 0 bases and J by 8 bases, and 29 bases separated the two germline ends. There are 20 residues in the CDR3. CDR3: CASSLAPPLGTGGGWDEQFF. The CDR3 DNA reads TGTGCCAGCAGCTTAGCCCCCCCATTGGGGACCGGCGGGGGCTGGGATGAGCAGTTCTTC.

The chain's CDR3 is CSANEGQEFYEQYF. CDR3 bases: TGCAGTGCCAATGAGGGACAGGAGTTCTACGAGCAGTACTTC. This sequence joins TRBV20-1 and TRBJ2-7; TRBD1 agrees at 8 bases. Germline V gene data show CDR1 as DFQATT and CDR2 as SNEGSKA (reference sequence). The V segment lost 6 bases and the J segment 3 bases; nucleotides outside the gene matches: 10. The CDR3 is 14 residues long.

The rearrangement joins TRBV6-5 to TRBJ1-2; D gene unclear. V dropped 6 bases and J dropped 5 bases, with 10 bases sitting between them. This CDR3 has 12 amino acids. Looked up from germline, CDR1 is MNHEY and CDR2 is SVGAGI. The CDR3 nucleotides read TGTGCCAGCAGCTACATGGGGTATGGCTACACCTTC. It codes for CASSYMGYGYTF.

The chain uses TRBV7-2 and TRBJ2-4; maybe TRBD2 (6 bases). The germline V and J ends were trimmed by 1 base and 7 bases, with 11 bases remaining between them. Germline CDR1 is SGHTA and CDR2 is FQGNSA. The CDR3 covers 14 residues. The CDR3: CASSLGRGLNIQYF. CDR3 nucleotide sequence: TGTGCCAGCAGCTTAGGGCGGGGTTTGAACATTCAGTACTTC.

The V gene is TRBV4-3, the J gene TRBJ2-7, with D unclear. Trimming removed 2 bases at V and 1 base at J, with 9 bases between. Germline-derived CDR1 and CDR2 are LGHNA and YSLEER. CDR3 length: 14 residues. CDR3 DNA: TGCGCCAGCAGCCAACGTAGGGTTTCCTACGAGCAGTACTTC. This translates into CASSQRRVSYEQYF.

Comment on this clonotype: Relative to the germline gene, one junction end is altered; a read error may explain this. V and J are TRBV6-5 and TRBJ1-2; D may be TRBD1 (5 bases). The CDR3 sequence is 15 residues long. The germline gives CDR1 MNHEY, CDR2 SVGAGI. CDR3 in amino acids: CASSYNQGSNYGCTF. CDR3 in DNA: TGTGCCAGCAGTTACAACCAGGGATCCAACTATGGCTGCACCTTC.

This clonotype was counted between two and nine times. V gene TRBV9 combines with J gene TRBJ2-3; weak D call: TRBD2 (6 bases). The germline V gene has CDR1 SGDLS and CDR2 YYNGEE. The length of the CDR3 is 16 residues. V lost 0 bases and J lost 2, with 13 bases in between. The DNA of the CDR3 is TGTGCCAGCAGCGTAGGTGCTAGCGCCAACACAGATACGCAGTATTTT. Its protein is CASSVGASANTDTQYF.

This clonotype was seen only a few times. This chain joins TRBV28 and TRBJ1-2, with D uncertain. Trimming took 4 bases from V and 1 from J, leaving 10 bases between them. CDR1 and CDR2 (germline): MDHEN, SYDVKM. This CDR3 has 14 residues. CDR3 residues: CASSSPPLNYGYTF. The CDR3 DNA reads TGTGCCAGCAGTTCACCTCCTCTTAACTATGGCTACACCTTC.